A single sample is the source of the 24 T cell receptor beta chains below, sequenced in a study of T cells after yellow fever vaccination. MiXCR was run by TCRdb on the 5' RACE reads, yielding one entry per CDR3 protein. This sample carries 350,000 to 550,000 distinct CDR3 sequences, around 20% of them seen once, and the ten largest clones take 15% to 20%. The sequences come from PBMCs, collected before the yellow fever booster vaccination. The origin of the receptors is a man aged 18 to 30 who received the YFV17D yellow fever vaccine.

This clonotype was observed a handful of times. DNA of the CDR3: TGTGCCAGCAGCGTTACCGGGACAGGGTATGGCTACACCTTC. It encodes CASSVTGTGYGYTF. The chain uses TRBV9 and TRBJ1-2, with TRBD1 matching 9 bases. Germline loops: CDR1 SGDLS, CDR2 YYNGEE. Trimming at V came to 2 bases and at J to 5 bases, leaving 4 bases not matched to a gene. The CDR3 contains 14 residues.

This sequence joins TRBV25-1 and TRBJ2-7; TRBD2 might be the D (6 bases). This CDR3 spans 12 amino acids. The ends were cut back, 10 bases at V and 3 bases at J, with 13 bases in the middle. CDR1 is MGHDK and CDR2 is SYGVNS in the germline V gene. The CDR3, as DNA: TGTGCCACCGCGGGACGGAGCTACGAGCAGTACTTC. This encodes CATAGRSYEQYF.

The chain employs TRBV7-2 and TRBJ2-3, with 7 bases fitting TRBD2. Germline loops: CDR1 SGHTA, CDR2 FQGNSA. This CDR3 has 14 amino acids. Losses at the gene ends were 5 bases for V and 3 bases for J; bases not matched to a gene: 5. As DNA, the CDR3 is TGTGCCAGCAGCAACCGAGCGGGGACAGATACGCAGTATTTT. As protein: CASSNRAGTDTQYF. The full variable domain, its missing parts supplied by reference TRBV7-2 and TRBJ2-3, is GAGVSQSPSNKVTEKGKDVELRCDPISGHTALYWYRQSLGQGLEFLIYFQGNSAPDKSGLPSDRFSAERTGGSVSTLTIQRTQQEDSAVYLCASSNRAGTDTQYFGPGTRLTVL.

This clonotype was seen a handful of times. CDR3 in DNA: TGTGCCAGCTACGCCGCGGGTGACTATGGCTACACCTTC. The encoded protein is CASYAAGDYGYTF. The genes are TRBV5-4 and TRBJ1-2; D remains unclear. The CDR3 has 13 amino acids. Looked up from germline, CDR1 is SGHNT and CDR2 is YYREEE (reference sequence). V was cut by 7 bases and J by 3 bases, with 13 bases left in between.

The chain combines TRBV6-6 with TRBJ1-1, with D hard to call. Per the germline V gene, CDR1 is MNHNY and CDR2 is SVGAGI (reference sequence). V lost 6 bases, J lost 1 base, and 12 bases lay in between. The CDR3 runs 14 residues. In DNA form, the CDR3 reads TGTGCCAGCAGACGGTCGGGCGGGAACACTGAAGCTTTCTTT. As protein: CASRRSGGNTEAFF.

This chain joins TRBV20-1 and TRBJ1-4; 8 bases map to TRBD1. In germline, CDR1 is DFQATT, CDR2 SNEGSKA (reference sequence). This CDR3 region has 16 residues. J was trimmed by 6 bases and V by 3 bases; bases with no gene match: 12. The CDR3 region is CSARGGGQDAYEKLFF. The CDR3, as DNA: TGCAGTGCTAGGGGTGGGGGACAGGACGCCTATGAAAAACTGTTTTTT.

V gene TRBV3-1 combines with J gene TRBJ1-6; D might be TRBD1 (6 bases). CDR3 size: 15 residues. Trimming took off 1 base at V and 10 bases at J, with 14 bases between the two ends. Germline V gene lookup returns CDR1 LGHDT and CDR2 YNNKEL (reference sequence). DNA for the CDR3: TGTGCCAGCAGCCAAGGGGACACCTGGAGCTCACCCCTCCACTTT. This codes for CASSQGDTWSSPLHF.

A few counts support this clonotype. J is TRBJ2-5 and V is TRBV9; TRBD1 aligns across 7 bases. With 3 bases clipped from V and 2 bases from J, the junction kept 1 base outside the gene matches. Looked up from germline, CDR1 is SGDLS and CDR2 is YYNGEE. The CDR3 is made up of 13 amino acids. This CDR3 reads CASSEQGQETQYF. The CDR3 DNA reads TGTGCCAGCAGCGAACAGGGGCAAGAGACCCAGTACTTC.

This chain links TRBV5-4 with TRBJ2-3, with 9 nucleotides matching TRBD2. Germline V gives CDR1 SGHNT, CDR2 YYREEE (reference sequence). J lost 5 bases, V lost 0 bases, and 7 bases had no gene match. The CDR3 is made up of 16 amino acids. In DNA, the CDR3 is TGTGCCAGCAGCTTGGGGGCGGGAGCGGGAGGAGATACGCAGTATTTT. As protein: CASSLGAGAGGDTQYF.

This clonotype was recorded many times. This rearrangement joins TRBV12-3 or TRBV12-4 to TRBJ1-5, with 8 bases aligning to TRBD1. The CDR3 consists of 15 residues. V lost 0 bases, J lost 6 bases, and 4 bases stayed unmatched. The DNA for the CDR3 is TGTGCCAGCAGTTTAGCGGACAGGGTAGGTCAGCCCCAGCATTTT. Translating gives CASSLADRVGQPQHF.

This clonotype has ten or more counts. The chain links TRBV7-2 to TRBJ1-1, with a weak D call TRBD1 (5 bases). CDR1 is SGHTA and CDR2 is FQGNSA in the germline V gene. The CDR3 totals 16 residues. V gave up 8 bases and J gave up 2 bases, with 21 bases separating them. CDR3 region: CASLYRDRLVNTEAFF. The CDR3 bases are TGTGCCAGCCTCTATAGGGACCGCCTGGTTAACACTGAAGCTTTCTTT.

This chain links TRBV5-8 with TRBJ1-5; possible D gene TRBD1, 5 bases. Trimming left V 0 bases short and J 5 bases short, with 15 bases between. The length of the CDR3 is 16 residues. Looked up from germline, CDR1 is SGHTS and CDR2 is YDEGEE. The CDR3 region has the DNA TGTGCCAGCAGCTTGGCCGGGGGTCAGCTAGATCAGCCCCAGCATTTT. Encoded protein: CASSLAGGQLDQPQHF.

This chain links TRBV28 with TRBJ1-5; weak D call: TRBD1 (5 bases). Trimming took 8 bases from V and 0 from J, leaving 26 bases between them. The CDR3 is made up of 19 amino acids. Germline CDR1 MDHEN, CDR2 SYDVKM. The chain's CDR3 is CASGDAWIPHPYSNQPQHF. The CDR3 nucleotides read TGTGCCAGCGGGGACGCCTGGATTCCTCACCCTTATAGCAATCAGCCCCAGCATTTT.

This chain joins TRBV2 and TRBJ1-1, with D hard to call. Germline CDR1 SNHLY, CDR2 FYNNEI. V shed 4 bases and J shed 7 bases, with 10 bases lying between them. The CDR3 runs to 12 residues. The CDR3 sequence: CASSAQVSEAFF. The CDR3 coding sequence is TGTGCCAGCAGTGCCCAGGTTAGTGAAGCTTTCTTT.

This chain links TRBV3-1 with TRBJ1-1; D is unclear. Germline assignment: CDR1 LGHDT and CDR2 YNNKEL (reference sequence). Trimming left V 3 bases short and J 2 bases short, with 10 bases between. The CDR3 totals 14 residues. The CDR3 region is CASSQTRGNTEAFF. The CDR3 DNA is TGTGCCAGCAGCCAGACGCGGGGAAACACTGAAGCTTTCTTT.

The chain uses TRBV20-1 and TRBJ2-5; TRBD2 matches 7 bases. The CDR3 sequence is 15 residues long. Trimming removed 0 bases from V and 0 bases from J; junction bases left unmatched: 4. CDR1 and CDR2 from the germline V gene are DFQATT and SNEGSKA (reference sequence). The CDR3 reads CSARDVGGYQETQYF. The DNA for the CDR3 is TGCAGTGCTAGAGATGTCGGGGGGTACCAAGAGACCCAGTACTTC.

This clonotype was counted between two and nine times. The chain is built from TRBV20-1 and TRBJ2-7, with TRBD2 matching 12 bases. V lost 4 bases, J lost 3 bases, and 7 bases stayed unmatched. The germline V gene has CDR1 DFQATT and CDR2 SNEGSKA (reference sequence). CDR3 size: 15 residues. The CDR3 DNA reads as TGCAGTGCTAAGCTAGCGGGGGGGCCAAGCTACGAGCAGTACGTC. This translates into CSAKLAGGPSYEQYV.

This rearrangement joins TRBV20-1 to TRBJ1-4, with D hard to call. V was cut by 5 bases and J by 3 bases, with 4 bases left in between. The germline V gene encodes CDR1 DFQATT and CDR2 SNEGSKA (reference sequence). The CDR3 has 11 residues. As DNA, the CDR3 is TGCAGTGCTGATGCTAATGAAAAACTGTTTTTT. Translating it yields CSADANEKLFF.

This clonotype was found many times. V is TRBV4-3 and J is TRBJ1-4; D unresolved. The CDR3 length is 15 residues. The germline CDR1 and CDR2 sequences are LGHNA and YSLEER. The V gene lost 3 bases and the J gene lost 4 bases, with 12 bases spanning the gap. CDR3 sequence reads: CASSHAQNSNEKLFF. The CDR3 nucleotides are TGCGCCAGCAGCCACGCACAGAACAGTAATGAAAAACTGTTTTTT.

This chain links TRBV28 with TRBJ1-2; tentatively, D is TRBD1 (6 bases). The germline gives CDR1 MDHEN, CDR2 SYDVKM. Trimming left V 3 bases short and J 4 bases short, with 12 bases between. CDR3 length: 14 residues. In nucleotides, the CDR3 is TGTGCCAGCAGTTTGGGGGGGCACGGCTATGGCTACACCTTC. Its translation is CASSLGGHGYGYTF.

CDR3 residues: CASSYLSSAAETQYF. The CDR3 nucleotides are TGTGCCAGCAGTTACCTAAGCTCAGCCGCAGAGACCCAGTACTTC. The chain uses TRBV6-5 and TRBJ2-5; no clear D gene. The CDR3 contains 15 residues. Germline CDR1 reads MNHEY; CDR2 reads SVGAGI. V was pared by 2 bases and J by 4 bases, with 14 bases between.

This sequence joins TRBV4-3 and TRBJ2-3; D remains unclear. V was pared by 1 base and J by 9 bases, with 11 bases between. The CDR3 is made up of 13 amino acids. Per germline, CDR1 LGHNA and CDR2 YSLEER. The DNA of the CDR3 is TGCGCCAGCAGCCAAGGTGGTTTTGGCACGCAGTATTTT. This gives the protein CASSQGGFGTQYF.

The chain is built from TRBV5-1 and TRBJ1-2; D not certain. Germline CDR1 is SGHRS and CDR2 is YFSETQ. V shed 0 bases and J shed 8 bases, with 14 bases lying between them. The CDR3 has 14 residues. DNA of the CDR3: TGCGCCAGCAGCTTGGATAACACCCCAGGAGGCTACACCTTC. Protein: CASSLDNTPGGYTF. Drawing the rest from reference TRBV5-1 and TRBJ1-2, the complete variable domain is KAGVTQTPRYLIKTRGQQVTLSCSPISGHRSVSWYQQTPGQGLQFLFEYFSETQRNKGNFPGRFSGRQFSNSRSEMNVSTLELGDSALYLCASSLDNTPGGYTFGSGTRLTVV.

The V gene is TRBV6-6, the J gene TRBJ2-6, with D perhaps given as TRBD1 or TRBD2 (6 bases each). The CDR3 length is 15 residues. Germline V lookup: CDR1 MNHNY, CDR2 SVGAGI (reference sequence). V gave up 11 bases and J gave up 4 bases, with 18 bases separating them. DNA for the CDR3: TGTGCCGGGGGCGGCGGGGCTATCGGGGCCAACGTCCTGACTTTC. Protein: CAGGGGAIGANVLTF.